These T cell receptor beta chains were read from a single sample in a study of identical twins. A single record per CDR3 protein comes from TCRdb applying MiXCR to the 5' RACE reads. The sample shows 430,000 or so distinct CDR3 sequences, 20% to 25% of them seen only once. These records were also assigned to another study, of T cells expressing NK-cell markers.

The sequenced sample was CD4+ T cells sorted from blood. All receptors come from a woman between 18 and 30 years old in good health. CDR3s include the opening cysteine and the closing phenylalanine or tryptophan. Fields, in order: J gene, V gene, D gene, clone size, CDR3 DNA, CDR3 protein. The D gene is left open where the match is weak. Clone size appears in some rows only: once, few, many, or a class for an expanded clone.

>TRBJ1-2|TRBV20-1|NA|NA
TGCTTCTGGGGCCAGGCTCCGAGCTATGGCTACACCTTC
CFWGQAPSYGYTF
>TRBJ2-1|TRBV7-2|TRBD2|NA
TGTGCCAGCAGCCAGAGACTAGCGGGGGCTTTTGAGCAGTTCTTC
CASSQRLAGAFEQFF
>TRBJ1-5|TRBV6-2/TRBV6-3|NA|NA
TGTGCCAGCAGCCTCCGGGGGGGACGGGCTCAGGGTCAGCCCCAGCATTTT
CASSLRGGRAQGQPQHF
>TRBJ2-5|TRBV10-3|TRBD2|NA
TGTGCCATCAGCTCGACTAGCGGGACTATACGAGAGACCCAGTACTTC
CAISSTSGTIRETQYF
>TRBJ1-1|TRBV5-1|NA|many
TGCGCCAGCAGCCGGCGGGGAAACACTGAAGCTTTCTTT
CASSRRGNTEAFF
>TRBJ2-1|TRBV12-3/TRBV12-4|TRBD1|NA
TGTGCCAGCAGCGACAGGGGCGATGAGCAGTTCTTC
CASSDRGDEQFF
>TRBJ2-7|TRBV29-1|NA|NA
TGCAGCGTGGGTTGGGGCCCCTACGAGCAGTACTTC
CSVGWGPYEQYF
>TRBJ1-5|TRBV6-5|TRBD1|NA
TGTGCCAGCAGTTATCAATTTACAGGGGGCTCTCAGCCCCAGCATTTT
CASSYQFTGGSQPQHF
>TRBJ2-5|TRBV10-3|NA|NA
TGTGCCATCAGTGAGGGGCTAGAGGCGACCCAGTACTTC
CAISEGLEATQYF
>TRBJ2-3|TRBV25-1|NA|NA
TGTGCCAGCAGTGAAAGCAACTGGGGGGCCGCAGATACGCAGTATTTT
CASSESNWGAADTQYF
>TRBJ2-5|TRBV5-1|NA|NA
TGCGCCAGCAGCTTGGGTGGAGGGGGAGGACAGGAGACCCAGTACTTC
CASSLGGGGGQETQYF
>TRBJ2-7|TRBV10-1|NA|NA
TGCGCCAGCGGGGGGACGGTATACGAGCAGTACTTC
CASGGTVYEQYF
>TRBJ2-3|TRBV20-1|TRBD2|once
TGCAGTCCAAAAGCGGGGGGGGGAGATACGCAGTATTTT
CSPKAGGGDTQYF
>TRBJ2-3|TRBV18|NA|once
TGTGCCAGCACAACAACAGATACGCAGTATTTT
CASTTTDTQYF
>TRBJ1-1|TRBV20-1|TRBD1|NA
TGCAGTGCCCGACAGGGGATCACTGAAGCTTTCTTT
CSARQGITEAFF
>TRBJ2-5|TRBV7-9|NA|few
TGTGCCAGCAGCTTACAGGGCGGCGGGGAGACCCAGTACTTC
CASSLQGGGETQYF
>TRBJ2-2|TRBV5-1|NA|NA
TGCGCCAGCAGATCTTCAGCCTTGAACACCGGGGAGCTGTTTTTT
CASRSSALNTGELFF
>TRBJ2-1|TRBV14|NA|NA
TGTGCCAGCAGCCAAGGGGGGGACAATGAGCAGTTCTTC
CASSQGGDNEQFF
>TRBJ1-2|TRBV12-3/TRBV12-4|NA|few
TGTGCCAGCAGTTCTAGGGGAATACCTGGCTACACCTTC
CASSSRGIPGYTF
>TRBJ2-3|TRBV20-1|NA|many
TGCAGTCAGTTGATAGATACGCAGTATTTT
CSQLIDTQYF
>TRBJ2-7|TRBV11-2|NA|NA
TGTGCCAGCAGCTTCCGACGGGACTCAAGCTCCTACGAGCAGTACTTC
CASSFRRDSSSYEQYF
>TRBJ2-2|TRBV7-9|NA|NA
TGTGCCAGCAGCTCCCGAACCCGAACCGGGGAGCTGTTTTTT
CASSSRTRTGELFF
>TRBJ2-7|TRBV11-2|NA|NA
TGTGCCAGCAGCTTATACAGAACCTCCTACGAGCAGTACTTC
CASSLYRTSYEQYF
>TRBJ2-2|TRBV20-1|NA|NA
TGCAGTGCTAGAGGCGGTGGGGTCCGGGAGCTGTTTTTT
CSARGGGVRELFF
>TRBJ2-5|TRBV18|TRBD2|NA
TGTGCCAGCTCACCCTCGACTAGCGGTCAAGAGACCCAGTACTTC
CASSPSTSGQETQYF
>TRBJ1-6|TRBV4-3|TRBD1|few
TGCGCCAGCAGCCAAGGGGGGACAGGGGCCTCACCCCTCCACTTT
CASSQGGTGASPLHF